This record concerns one T cell receptor (beta chain) sequence. At one boundary the junction diverges from the germline segment, which might be a read error. The entry originates in a study of blood T cell repertoires in COVID-19. Overall study: Sites across the United States, Italy and Spain contributed samples from acute and convalescent COVID-19. Nucleic acid was either cDNA or gDNA, and it came from T cells, B-cell-depleted T cells, or PBMCs.

The CDR3 is made up of 15 amino acids. Germline CDR1 reads MNHEY; CDR2 reads SVGAGI. Per the original data handling: Estimated nucleated cell counts came from reference gene primer amplification. Only in-frame clones appear in the TCRdb table, and some are missing; sequencing was by immunoSEQ multiplex PCR. V, J and clone size were drawn from that table, and D and trimming were deduced from the DNA. The sample records tens of thousands of clones, about 80% being singletons. The chain links TRBV6-5 to TRBJ1-4, with 9 bases aligning to TRBD1. This sequence was found in a man aged 60 to 69 with acute or convalescent COVID-19. The specimen sequenced was peripheral blood. The CDR3 coding sequence is TGTGCCAGCAGTGACTCCGGGACAGGGATGGGAAAACTGTTTTTT. It yields the protein CASSDSGTGMGKLFF.